The 29 T cell receptor beta chains presented below share a single source sample, sequenced in a study of T-cell reconstitution after alpha-beta-depleted transplantation in children. Preparation of the TCRbeta library used unique molecular identifiers. TCRdb redid the calling of the PCR reads with MiXCR, one entry per CDR3 protein. In the table there are around 960,000 distinct CDR3 sequences, roughly 29% of which are singletons. Sequencing was performed on PBMCs, mostly from graft donor cells, taken 360 days after TCRalphabeta/CD19-depleted stem cell transplant. These receptors were collected from a boy under two years old who had a stem cell transplant for SCID, so the T cells may come from the graft donor.

The J gene is TRBJ2-6, the V gene TRBV29-1; D uncertain. This CDR3 is built from 12 residues. V was clipped by 4 bases and J by 2 bases, with 3 bases between them. CDR1 is SQVTM and CDR2 is ANQGSEA in the germline V gene. CDR3 in DNA: TGCAGCGTTGGCCCTGGGGCCAACGTCCTGACTTTC. Translation: CSVGPGANVLTF.

The V gene is TRBV11-2, the J gene TRBJ1-2, with TRBD1 matching over 8 bases. V dropped 5 bases and J dropped 5; count of bases not matched to a gene: 19. Germline V gene sequence: CDR1 SGHAT, CDR2 FQNNGV. This CDR3 is 18 amino acids long. CDR3 sequence reads: CASSPTGTGLLVEYGYTF. CDR3 coding DNA: TGTGCCAGCAGCCCAACCGGGACAGGCCTCCTAGTGGAATATGGCTACACCTTC.

J is TRBJ2-4 and V is TRBV27; TRBD2 is a possible D gene (7 bases). The CDR3 totals 13 residues. Germline CDR1 MNHEY, CDR2 SMNVEV (reference sequence). Between the trimmed V and J ends, which lost 3 bases and 5 bases, there was a span of 8 bases. CDR3 amino acids: CASSFGGQNIQYF. The CDR3 region has the DNA TGTGCCAGCAGTTTCGGGGGGCAAAACATTCAGTACTTC.

CDR3 in DNA: TGTGCCTTCAGCCCCGACAGTAGCTCTGGAAACACCATATATTTT. Amino acid sequence: CAFSPDSSSGNTIYF. This chain joins TRBV3-1 and TRBJ1-3; D is perhaps TRBD1 (5 bases). Germline CDR1 is LGHDT and CDR2 is YNNKEL (reference sequence). Trimming removed 11 bases at V and 0 bases at J, with 17 bases between. There are 15 residues in the CDR3.

This clonotype was seen only a few times. This chain connects TRBV7-2 to TRBJ2-1; D remains ambiguous. CDR3 length equals 15 residues. V was trimmed by 1 base and J by 0 bases, leaving 7 bases between them. Germline V gene sequence: CDR1 SGHTA, CDR2 FQGNSA. CDR3 nucleotide sequence: TGTGCCAGCAGCTTAGGCTCCTACTCCTACAATGAGCAGTTCTTC. The encoded protein is CASSLGSYSYNEQFF.

This chain connects TRBV30 to TRBJ2-5; 10 nucleotides match TRBD2. The V segment lost 4 bases and the J segment 4 bases; nucleotides outside the gene matches: 0. This CDR3 contains 12 residues. The V gene's germline CDR1 is GTSNPN and CDR2 SVGIG (reference sequence). This chain's CDR3 is CAWTSGGETQYF. In DNA form, the CDR3 reads TGTGCCTGGACTAGCGGGGGAGAGACCCAGTACTTC.

Only a few counts were recorded for this clonotype. The chain joins TRBV7-7 to TRBJ1-4; TRBD1 aligns across 7 bases. With V trimmed by 5 bases and J by 6 bases, 6 bases remained unmatched. Per germline, CDR1 SSHAT and CDR2 FNYEAQ (reference sequence). The CDR3 consists of 14 residues. CDR3 coding DNA: TGTGCCAGCAGCCTCGACAGGGAGGATGAAAAACTGTTTTTT. Translated: CASSLDREDEKLFF.

The gene calls are TRBV9 and TRBJ2-5; D not certain. V was cut by 0 bases and J by 0 bases, with 12 bases left in between. The length of the CDR3 is 16 residues. Germline CDR1 is SGDLS and CDR2 is YYNGEE. The CDR3 DNA reads as TGTGCCAGCAGCGTAGGTAATGGTGTAAACCAAGAGACCCAGTACTTC. It specifies CASSVGNGVNQETQYF.

The rearrangement uses TRBV5-1 and TRBJ2-7; no clear D gene. V was clipped by 0 bases and J by 6 bases, with 19 bases between them. The CDR3 totals 16 residues. Germline-derived CDR1 and CDR2 are SGHRS and YFSETQ. The CDR3, as DNA: TGCGCCAGCAGCTTGGATCCCCCGGACGCCGCGTCCGAGCAGTACTTC. Its protein is CASSLDPPDAASEQYF. Using reference TRBV5-1 and TRBJ2-7 for the parts outside the CDR3, the full variable domain is KAGVTQTPRYLIKTRGQQVTLSCSPISGHRSVSWYQQTPGQGLQFLFEYFSETQRNKGNFPGRFSGRQFSNSRSEMNVSTLELGDSALYLCASSLDPPDAASEQYFGPGTRLTVT.

This clonotype was found a few times. The rearrangement links TRBV11-2 to TRBJ2-5; D call uncertain. Per the germline V gene, CDR1 is SGHAT and CDR2 is FQNNGV. The V gene lost 2 bases and the J gene lost 5 bases, with 9 bases spanning the gap. The CDR3 length is 13 residues. CDR3 sequence reads: CASSLTSLETQYF. CDR3 bases: TGTGCCAGCAGCTTAACCAGCTTGGAGACCCAGTACTTC.

This clonotype was detected many times. The chain links TRBV28 to TRBJ1-5; D is unresolved. V shed 3 bases and J shed 4 bases, with 1 base lying between them. Germline V lookup: CDR1 MDHEN, CDR2 SYDVKM. This CDR3 spans 11 amino acids. The CDR3 spells CASSLNQPQHF. CDR3 DNA sequence: TGTGCCAGCAGTTTGAATCAGCCCCAGCATTTT.

Only a few counts were recorded for this clonotype. The V and J genes are TRBV6-1 and TRBJ2-1, with 16 bases matching TRBD2. The CDR3 spans 18 residues. CDR1 and CDR2 from the germline V gene are MNHNS and SASEGT. After removal of 3 bases from V and 12 bases from J, the junction contained 14 bases not matched to a gene. This CDR3 is CASSDPGTSGGAIWRQFF. DNA of the CDR3: TGTGCCAGCAGTGATCCCGGGACTAGCGGGGGGGCCATATGGCGGCAGTTCTTC.

This clonotype showed up just a few times. V usage is TRBV27 and J usage is TRBJ2-7; D call uncertain. The CDR3 sequence is 12 residues long. Per germline, CDR1 MNHEY and CDR2 SMNVEV (reference sequence). Trimming removed 9 bases from V and 1 base from J, with 10 bases in between. This chain's CDR3 is CAREEESYEQYF. The CDR3 region has the DNA TGTGCCAGAGAGGAAGAATCCTACGAGCAGTACTTC.

This clonotype was counted a few times. The chain joins TRBV12-3 or TRBV12-4 to TRBJ2-2, with D possibly being TRBD2 (5 bases). V lost 11 bases, J lost 5 bases, and 15 bases lay in between. CDR3 length: 13 residues. The CDR3 here is CAVRGSGTGELFF. Written as DNA, the CDR3 is TGTGCCGTCCGGGGATCGGGGACCGGGGAGCTGTTTTTT.

This chain uses TRBV4-1 with TRBJ2-1; D not certain. This CDR3 has 13 amino acids. CDR1 MGHRA and CDR2 YSYEKL come from the germline V gene. V was trimmed by 1 base and J by 5 bases, leaving 6 bases between them. The CDR3 nucleotides are TGCGCCAGCAGCCAAGCTAGAGACAATGAGCAGTTCTTC. This translates into CASSQARDNEQFF.

This clonotype was counted only a few times. The V call is TRBV20-1, the J call TRBJ2-1, with 13 bases that match TRBD2. Germline trimming cut 2 bases from V and 15 bases from J; bases unmatched to any gene: 7. Looked up from germline, CDR1 is DFQATT and CDR2 is SNEGSKA (reference sequence). CDR3 length equals 13 residues. CDR3 sequence: CSARSGTSGVGFF. In nucleotides, the CDR3 is TGCAGTGCTAGATCCGGGACTAGCGGGGTTGGGTTCTTC.

This clonotype was observed a few times. The CDR3 here is CSAAGLTGELFF. DNA of the CDR3: TGCAGTGCCGCAGGGTTAACCGGGGAGCTGTTTTTT. V and J are TRBV20-1 and TRBJ2-2, with D perhaps matching TRBD1 (5 bases). Germline lookup yields CDR1 DFQATT and CDR2 SNEGSKA (reference sequence). The CDR3 runs 12 residues. The germline V and J ends were trimmed by 6 bases and 5 bases, with 10 bases remaining between them.

The gene calls are TRBV6-5 and TRBJ2-1, with D tentatively TRBD2 (5 bases). CDR3 size: 15 residues. V gave up 4 bases and J gave up 8 bases, with 18 bases separating them. Germline CDR1 and CDR2: MNHEY and SVGAGI. CDR3 sequence (DNA): TGTGCCAGCAGTTCTGAATATCTGGGAGAGGATGAGCAGTTCTTC. Translation gives CASSSEYLGEDEQFF.

The chain combines TRBV15 with TRBJ2-1, with 11 bases aligning to TRBD2. The germline V gene encodes CDR1 LNHNV and CDR2 YYDKDF (reference sequence). The CDR3 runs to 15 residues. V lost 1 base and J lost 7; bases outside the gene matches: 3. CDR3 sequence: CATSRVTSGVNEQFF. The CDR3 nucleotides read TGTGCCACCAGCAGAGTGACTAGCGGGGTTAATGAGCAGTTCTTC.

In its sample, this clonotype was seen a few times. The rearrangement joins TRBV2 to TRBJ2-1; 11 positions match TRBD2. Germline loops: CDR1 SNHLY, CDR2 FYNNEI. The V and J ends lost 4 bases and 10 bases, in that order; junction bases with no gene match: 9. The CDR3 contains 15 residues. For the CDR3, the DNA is TGTGCCAGCAGTGGGGCTAGCGGGGGGCCAGTGGAGCAGTTCTTC. It specifies CASSGASGGPVEQFF.

At least ten counts were recorded for this clonotype. The chain combines TRBV20-1 with TRBJ2-7, with D possibly being TRBD2 (6 bases). Germline CDR1 DFQATT, CDR2 SNEGSKA (reference sequence). There are 13 residues in the CDR3. V was pared by 3 bases and J by 2 bases, with 11 bases between. CDR3 in amino acids: CSARGGGAYEQYF. CDR3 nucleotides: TGCAGTGCTAGGGGCGGCGGGGCCTACGAGCAGTACTTC.

Turning to this clonotype: At one boundary the junction diverges from the germline segment, which might be a read error. The chain employs TRBV20-1 and TRBJ2-3; TRBD2 aligns across 12 bases. From germline, CDR1 is DFQATT and CDR2 SNEGSKA (reference sequence). The length of the CDR3 is 18 residues. CDR3 loop: CSATASSGGALSTDRQYF. The CDR3 DNA is TGCAGTGCCACTGCCTCTAGCGGGGGGGCCCTTAGCACAGATAGGCAGTATTTT.

Of note for this clonotype: A clone one base away is much larger, so this may be a read error. Given the absence of the conserved phenylalanine or tryptophan at the CDR3 end, a read error is likely. This chain connects TRBV4-1 to TRBJ2-1; the match to TRBD2 covers 7 bases. The germline CDR1 and CDR2 sequences are MGHRA and YSYEKL. This CDR3 has 17 residues. V lost 2 bases and J lost 1; bases outside the gene matches: 8. As DNA, the CDR3 is TGCGCCAGCAGCCAAAGCAACGTCGGGGGGTCCTACAATGAGCAGTTCTTG. Its protein product is CASSQSNVGGSYNEQFL.

In its sample, this clonotype was seen a few times. The chain uses TRBV4-1 and TRBJ1-1, with D perhaps matching TRBD1 (6 bases). V lost 0 bases to trimming and J lost 10 bases, with 18 bases between them. Germline V lookup: CDR1 MGHRA, CDR2 YSYEKL. The CDR3 covers 15 residues. In DNA form, the CDR3 reads TGCGCCAGCAGCCAAGAAAGGGGGAGACCAGGGGTAGCTTTCTTT. This gives the protein CASSQERGRPGVAFF.

The rearrangement joins TRBV4-3 to TRBJ1-4; D unclear. Per germline, CDR1 LGHNA and CDR2 YSLEER. V lost 0 bases and J 0 bases, leaving 8 bases between the germline ends. This CDR3 has 16 residues. In DNA, the CDR3 is TGCGCCAGCAGCCAAGATTGGGTCGCAACTAATGAAAAACTGTTTTTT. Translation gives CASSQDWVATNEKLFF.

The rearrangement joins TRBV20-1 to TRBJ2-2; no clear D. CDR3 length: 14 amino acids. Between the trimmed V and J ends, which lost 2 bases and 1 base, there was a span of 8 bases. Germline CDR1 is DFQATT and CDR2 is SNEGSKA (reference sequence). The CDR3 DNA is TGCAGTGCTAGAAGCAGGCTGAACACCGGGGAGCTGTTTTTT. It specifies CSARSRLNTGELFF.

This clonotype has just a few counts. The chain has TRBV4-3 and TRBJ2-1; weak D call: TRBD2 (6 bases). V was trimmed by 0 bases and J by 8 bases, leaving 26 bases between them. The CDR3 is made up of 19 amino acids. CDR1 LGHNA and CDR2 YSLEER come from the germline V gene. The CDR3 reads CASSQDQWLSSGWGDEQFF. The CDR3 DNA is TGCGCCAGCAGCCAAGATCAGTGGCTTTCCAGCGGGTGGGGCGATGAGCAGTTCTTC.

There are a few counts of this clonotype. The rearrangement joins TRBV6-4 to TRBJ2-1; TRBD1 agrees at 7 bases. This CDR3 is built from 16 residues. CDR1 is MRHNA, CDR2 SNTAGT, per germline. Trimming removed 3 bases from V and 0 bases from J; junction bases left unmatched: 5. The CDR3 spells CASSEFSGGSYNEQFF. As DNA, the CDR3 is TGTGCCAGCAGTGAATTCTCAGGGGGCTCCTACAATGAGCAGTTCTTC.

CDR3: CASSPRTGGWSQYF. CDR3 in DNA: TGTGCCAGCAGCCCTCGGACTGGGGGTTGGTCCCAGTACTTC. J is TRBJ2-5 and V is TRBV9; perhaps D is TRBD1 or TRBD2 (5 bases each). CDR1 is SGDLS, CDR2 YYNGEE, per germline. V was pared by 4 bases and J by 9 bases, with 19 bases between. There are 14 residues in the CDR3.